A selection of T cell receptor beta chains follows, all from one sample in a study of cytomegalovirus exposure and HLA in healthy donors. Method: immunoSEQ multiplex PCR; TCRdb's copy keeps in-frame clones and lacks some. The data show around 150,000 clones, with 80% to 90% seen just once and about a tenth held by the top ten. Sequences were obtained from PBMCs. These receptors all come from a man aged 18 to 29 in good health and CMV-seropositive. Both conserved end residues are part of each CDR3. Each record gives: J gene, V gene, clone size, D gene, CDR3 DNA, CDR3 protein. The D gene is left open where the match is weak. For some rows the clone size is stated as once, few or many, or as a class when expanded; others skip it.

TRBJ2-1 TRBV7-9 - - TGTGCCAGCAGCAAAGAGGGCGGGTTTAATGAGCAGTTCTTC CASSKEGGFNEQFF
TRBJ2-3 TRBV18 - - TGTGCCAGCTCACCCCAGGTTTCTGGTGGTATTGCAGATACGCAGTATTTT CASSPQVSGGIADTQYF
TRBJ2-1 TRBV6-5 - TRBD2 TGTGCCAGCAGTCCTCTAGCGGGGGGGTACAATGAGCAGTTCTTC CASSPLAGGYNEQFF
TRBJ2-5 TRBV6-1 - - TGTGCCAGCAGTGAACCGATTTACGGACAGTTCCAAGAGACCCAGTACTTC CASSEPIYGQFQETQYF
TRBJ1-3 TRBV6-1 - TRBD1 TGTGCCAGCGCAATTGACAGGGCTACTGGAAACACCATATATTTT CASAIDRATGNTIYF
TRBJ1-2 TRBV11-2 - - TGTGCCAGCAGCTTAGATCTCGCAGGGGAAATTGAGGGCTACACCTTC CASSLDLAGEIEGYTF
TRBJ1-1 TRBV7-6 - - TGTGCCAGCAGCTCGGGTGGTATGAACACTGAAGCTTTCTTT CASSSGGMNTEAFF
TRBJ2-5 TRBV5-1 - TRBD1 TGCGCCAGCAGCCCTGGACAGGGTCAAGAGACCCAGTACTTC CASSPGQGQETQYF
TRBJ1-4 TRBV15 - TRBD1 TGTGCCACCAGCAGGCAGACAGGGGGTGAAAAACTGTTTTTT CATSRQTGGEKLFF
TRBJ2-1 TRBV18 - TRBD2 TGTGCCAGCTCACCACCGGCAGCGGGGGGGTACAATGAGCAGTTCTTC CASSPPAAGGYNEQFF
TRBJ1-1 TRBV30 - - TGTGCCTGGAGTGCCGGGGGCACTGAAGCTTTCTTT CAWSAGGTEAFF
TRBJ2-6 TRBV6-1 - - TGTGCCAGCAGTGAAGGACTTTTTGAGAAAAGGTCGGGGGCCAACGTCCTGACTTTC CASSEGLFEKRSGANVLTF
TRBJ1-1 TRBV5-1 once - TGCGCCAGCAGTTACAGGGAGGGCACTGAAGCTTTCTTT CASSYREGTEAFF
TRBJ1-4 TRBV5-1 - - TGCGCCAGCAGCTTGGAGGGGAACCCAACTAATGAAAAACTGTTTTTT CASSLEGNPTNEKLFF
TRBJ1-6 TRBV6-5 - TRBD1 TGTGCCAGCAGTAAACAGGGGCGTAATTCACCCCTCCACTTT CASSKQGRNSPLHF
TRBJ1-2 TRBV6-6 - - TGTGCCAGCAGTTACTCCTCCCAGGTTAATGGCTACACCTTC CASSYSSQVNGYTF
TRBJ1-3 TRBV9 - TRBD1 TGTGCCAGCAGCGGGACAGGGATCAACACCATATATTTT CASSGTGINTIYF
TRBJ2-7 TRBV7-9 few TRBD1 TGTGCCAGCAGCTTCCCCGGGACAGGGGACTACGAGCAGTACTTC CASSFPGTGDYEQYF
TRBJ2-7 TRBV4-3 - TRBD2 TGCGCCAGCAGCCAAGGACTAGCGGGAGACTCCTACGAGCAGTACTTC CASSQGLAGDSYEQYF
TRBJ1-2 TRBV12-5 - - TGTGCTAGTGGTTATGTGGCAGACTCTGGCTACACCTTC CASGYVADSGYTF
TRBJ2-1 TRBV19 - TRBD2 TGTGCCAGTAGTTCCGGGACTAGCGGGGCTAATGAGCAGTTCTTC CASSSGTSGANEQFF
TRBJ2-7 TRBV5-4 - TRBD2 TGTGCCAGCAGCTTCGGAGTAGCGGGGGGTCCCTACGAGCAGTACTTC CASSFGVAGGPYEQYF
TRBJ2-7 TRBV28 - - TGTGCCAGCAGAGCCTATGGGCAGACCTACGAGCAGTACTTC CASRAYGQTYEQYF
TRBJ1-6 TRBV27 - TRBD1 TGTGCCAGCAGTTTTATTGGCGGGACAGCACTATCACCCCTCCACTTT CASSFIGGTALSPLHF
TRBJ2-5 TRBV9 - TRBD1 TGTGCCAGCAGCGTAGGTTCAGGGGGAGAGACCCAGTACTTC CASSVGSGGETQYF
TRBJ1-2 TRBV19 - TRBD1 TGTGCCAGTAGTCGACTCCCGGGACAGGACTATGGCTACACCTTC CASSRLPGQDYGYTF
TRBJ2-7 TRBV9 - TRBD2 TGTGCCAGCAGTGCCGGGACTAGTCACTACGAGCAGTACTTC CASSAGTSHYEQYF
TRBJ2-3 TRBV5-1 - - TGCGCCAGCAGTATAGACTCAGGGTCAGATACGCAGTATTTT CASSIDSGSDTQYF
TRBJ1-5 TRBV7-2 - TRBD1 TGTGCCAGCAGCTTATCAGGGGGCAATGATCCCCAGCATTTT CASSLSGGNDPQHF
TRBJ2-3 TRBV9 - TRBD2 TGTGCCAGCAGCGTTGGGCTAGCGGGGGCGACTAAAAGCACAGATACGCAGTATTTT CASSVGLAGATKSTDTQYF
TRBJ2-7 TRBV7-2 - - TGTGCCAGCAGCTTAGCCTCGGACAGTAGATCCTACGAGCAGTACTTC CASSLASDSRSYEQYF
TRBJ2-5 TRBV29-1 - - TGCAGCGTTAATCTTGAGGCGGCGATCCAAGAGACCCAGTACTTC CSVNLEAAIQETQYF
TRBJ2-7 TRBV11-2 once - TGTGCCAGCAGCTCACTAAACAGGATCTACGAGCAGTACTTC CASSSLNRIYEQYF
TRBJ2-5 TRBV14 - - TGTGCCAGCAGACTCCTTGGGGAGCAAACCCAGTACTTC CASRLLGEQTQYF
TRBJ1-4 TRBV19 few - TGTGCCAGTAGGAATCGGGGGGAAGAAAAACTGTTTTTT CASRNRGEEKLFF
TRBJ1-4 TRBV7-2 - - TGTGCCAGCAGCTTAAAGAGGAGCTCAACTAATGAAAAACTGTTTTTT CASSLKRSSTNEKLFF
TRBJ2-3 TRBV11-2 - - TGTGCCAGCAGCTTAGAGGGGGCCCCAACAGATACGCAGTATTTT CASSLEGAPTDTQYF
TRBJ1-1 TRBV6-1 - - TGTGCCAGCAGTGAACGGTTGAACACTGAAGCTTTCTTT CASSERLNTEAFF
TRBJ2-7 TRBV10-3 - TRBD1 TGTGCCATCAAGGACAGGGGGTACGAGCAGTACTTC CAIKDRGYEQYF
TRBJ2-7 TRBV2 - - TGTGCCAGCAGCAACAGGGAACGCTACGAGCAGTACTTC CASSNRERYEQYF
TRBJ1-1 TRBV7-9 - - TGTTCCAGCACCACCAGGAACACTGAAGCTTTCTTT CSSTTRNTEAFF
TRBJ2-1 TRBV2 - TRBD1 TGTGCCAGCAGGGGGAGACAGGGGGCCTACAATGAGCAGTTCTTC CASRGRQGAYNEQFF
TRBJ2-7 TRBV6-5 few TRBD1 TGTGCCAGCGCAACCTACGGGACAGACTACGAGCAGTACTTC CASATYGTDYEQYF
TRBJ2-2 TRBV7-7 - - TGTGCTAGCAGCTTAGACGGAGCCGACACCGGGGAGCTGTTTTTT CASSLDGADTGELFF
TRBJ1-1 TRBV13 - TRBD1 TGTGCCAGCAGCGACCGGACAGGGGCGAATACTGAAGCTTTCTTT CASSDRTGANTEAFF
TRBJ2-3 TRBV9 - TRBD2 TGTGCCAGCAGCGTAGGGAGCGGGGGCACAGATACGCAGTATTTT CASSVGSGGTDTQYF
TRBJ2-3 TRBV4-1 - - TGCGCCAGCTCCACGCGCAGGGCAGATACGCAGTATTTT CASSTRRADTQYF
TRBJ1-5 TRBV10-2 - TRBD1 TGCGCCAACAGTGATCGGACAGGGCGCTATCATCAGCCCCAGCATTTT CANSDRTGRYHQPQHF
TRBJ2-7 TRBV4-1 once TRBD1 TGCGCCAGCAGCCAAACCGGGACAGGGGTTGAGTACGAGCAGTACTTC CASSQTGTGVEYEQYF
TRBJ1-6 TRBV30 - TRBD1 TGTGCCGGGACGGGACAGGATTTTTCACCCCTCCACTTT CAGTGQDFSPLHF
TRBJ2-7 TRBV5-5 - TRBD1 TGTGCCAGCAGCTCGGACAGGGCTTACGAGCAGTACTTC CASSSDRAYEQYF
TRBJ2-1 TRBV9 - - TGTGCCAGCAGCCTTTTGGGAGCGGCGCTTGAGCAGTTCTTC CASSLLGAALEQFF
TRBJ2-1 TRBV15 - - TGTGCCACCAGCAGCCTAGAGCATGGCCTGGTGAACAATGAGCAGTTCTTC CATSSLEHGLVNNEQFF
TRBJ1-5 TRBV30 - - TGTGCCTGGAGCCGATCGGTTGTCAGAGGAAATCAGCCCCAGCATTTT CAWSRSVVRGNQPQHF
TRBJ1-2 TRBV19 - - TGTGCCAGTAGTATACCAGGGCTTGGATATGGCTACACCTTC CASSIPGLGYGYTF
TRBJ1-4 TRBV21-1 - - TGTGCCAGCAGCAACACCGGGACAGGGGAAATTATTAATGAAAAACTGTTTTTT CASSNTGTGEIINEKLFF
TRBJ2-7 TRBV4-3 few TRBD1 TGCGCCAGCAGCCAAGATCTACAGGGGTTGAGTGAGCAGTACTTC CASSQDLQGLSEQYF
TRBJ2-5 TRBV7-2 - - TGTGCCAGCAGCTCGGCCGGGACAGTCGGGAGGGAGCAGTACTTC CASSSAGTVGREQYF
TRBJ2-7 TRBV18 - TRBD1 TGTGCCAGCTCACCACCGTGGACAGGGGCCTACGAGCAGTACTTC CASSPPWTGAYEQYF
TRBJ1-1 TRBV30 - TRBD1 TGTGCCTGGAGTCCCAAGGGACAGGCGAACACTGAAGCTTTCTTT CAWSPKGQANTEAFF